Listed here is a single T cell receptor (beta chain). RNA totalling roughly 0.5 to 1 ug underwent reverse transcription with random hexamers. The immunoSEQ assay covered 54 Vbeta and 13 Jbeta segments for CDR3. TCRdb re-called the immunoSEQ multiplex PCR reads through MiXCR, storing one row per CDR3 protein. The sample records some 300,000 distinct CDR3 sequences, approximately 84% being singletons. Between the trimmed V and J ends, which lost 4 bases and 15 bases, there was a span of 13 bases. This CDR3 contains 11 residues. Germline assignment: CDR1 MGHDK and CDR2 SYGVNS. TCR beta was sequenced from blood CD8+ and CD4+ T cells. The multiple sclerosis controls consisted of treatment-naive patients with relapsing-remitting disease, either stable or active. These data are taken from a study of CD8 T cells in Susac syndrome.

Sequencing was performed on CD8+ T cells from PBMCs. The chain has TRBV25-1 and TRBJ2-1, with D hard to call. The clonotype comes from a human donor with multiple sclerosis. The CDR3 region is CASSVGPGLFF. CDR3 DNA: TGTGCCAGCAGTGTTGGTCCCGGGCTGTTCTTC.